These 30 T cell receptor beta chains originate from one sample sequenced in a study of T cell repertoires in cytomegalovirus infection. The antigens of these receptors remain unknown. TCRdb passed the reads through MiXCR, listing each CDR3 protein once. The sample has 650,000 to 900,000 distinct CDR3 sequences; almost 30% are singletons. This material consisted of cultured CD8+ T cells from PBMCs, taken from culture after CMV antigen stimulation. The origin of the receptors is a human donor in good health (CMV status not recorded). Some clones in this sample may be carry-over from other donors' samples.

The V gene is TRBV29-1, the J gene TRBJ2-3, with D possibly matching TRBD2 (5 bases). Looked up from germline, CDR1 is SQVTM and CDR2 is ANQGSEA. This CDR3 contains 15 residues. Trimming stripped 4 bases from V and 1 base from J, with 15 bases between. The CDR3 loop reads CSVGWTSFGTDTQYF. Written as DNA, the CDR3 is TGCAGCGTTGGATGGACTTCGTTTGGCACAGATACGCAGTATTTT.

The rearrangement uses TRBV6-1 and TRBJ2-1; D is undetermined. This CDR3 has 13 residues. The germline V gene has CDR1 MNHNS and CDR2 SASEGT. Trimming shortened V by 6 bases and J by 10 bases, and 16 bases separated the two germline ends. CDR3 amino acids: CASSPTFLGEQFF. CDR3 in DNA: TGTGCCAGCAGCCCCACTTTTCTAGGCGAGCAGTTCTTC.

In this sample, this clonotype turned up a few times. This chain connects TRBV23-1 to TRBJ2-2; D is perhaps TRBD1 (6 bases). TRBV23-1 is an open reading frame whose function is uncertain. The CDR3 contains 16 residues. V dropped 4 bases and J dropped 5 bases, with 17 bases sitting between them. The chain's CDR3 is CASSLAQGRRTGELFF. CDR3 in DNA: TGCGCCAGCAGTCTGGCACAGGGTAGGAGGACCGGGGAGCTGTTTTTT.

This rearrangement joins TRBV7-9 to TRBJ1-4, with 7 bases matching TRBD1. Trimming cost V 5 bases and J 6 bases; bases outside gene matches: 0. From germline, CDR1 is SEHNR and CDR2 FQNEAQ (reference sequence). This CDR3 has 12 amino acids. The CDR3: CASSQGDEKLFF. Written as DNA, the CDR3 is TGTGCCAGCAGCCAGGGGGATGAAAAACTGTTTTTT.

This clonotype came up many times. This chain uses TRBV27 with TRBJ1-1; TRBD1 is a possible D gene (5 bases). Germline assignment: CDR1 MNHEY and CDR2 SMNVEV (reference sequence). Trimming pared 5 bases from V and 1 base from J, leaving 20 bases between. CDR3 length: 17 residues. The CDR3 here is CASSLGTPGVGNTEAFF. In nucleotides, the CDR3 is TGTGCCAGCAGTCTCGGGACTCCCGGGGTCGGGAACACTGAAGCTTTCTTT.

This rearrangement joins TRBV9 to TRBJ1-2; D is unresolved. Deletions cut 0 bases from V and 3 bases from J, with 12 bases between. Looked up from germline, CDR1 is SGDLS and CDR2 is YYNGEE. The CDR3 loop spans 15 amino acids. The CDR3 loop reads CASSVGSSPDYGYTF. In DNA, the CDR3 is TGTGCCAGCAGCGTAGGATCCTCTCCCGACTATGGCTACACCTTC.

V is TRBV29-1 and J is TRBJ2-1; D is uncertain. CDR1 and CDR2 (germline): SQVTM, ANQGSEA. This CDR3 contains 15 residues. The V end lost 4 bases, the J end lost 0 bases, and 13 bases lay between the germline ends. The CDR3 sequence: CSVAGSGGSYNEQFF. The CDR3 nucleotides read TGCAGCGTTGCTGGGTCGGGCGGCTCCTACAATGAGCAGTTCTTC.

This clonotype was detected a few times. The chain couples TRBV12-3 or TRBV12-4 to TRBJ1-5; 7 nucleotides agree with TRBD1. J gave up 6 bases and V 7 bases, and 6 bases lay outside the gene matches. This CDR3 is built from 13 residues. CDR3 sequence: CASNQGGRQPQHF. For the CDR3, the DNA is TGTGCCAGCAATCAGGGGGGCCGTCAGCCCCAGCATTTT.

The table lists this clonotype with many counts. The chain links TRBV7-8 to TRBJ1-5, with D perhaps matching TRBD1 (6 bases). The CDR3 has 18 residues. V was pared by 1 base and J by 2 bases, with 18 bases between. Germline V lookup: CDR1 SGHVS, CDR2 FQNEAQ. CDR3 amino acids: CASSLEDREWEGNQPQHF. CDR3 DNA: TGTGCCAGCAGCTTAGAGGACAGAGAATGGGAGGGCAATCAGCCCCAGCATTTT.

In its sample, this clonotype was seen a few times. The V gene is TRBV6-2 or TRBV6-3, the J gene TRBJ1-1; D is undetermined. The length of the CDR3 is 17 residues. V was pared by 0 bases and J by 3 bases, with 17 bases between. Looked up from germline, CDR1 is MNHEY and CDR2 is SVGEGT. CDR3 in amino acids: CASSYSTDRGWDTEAFF. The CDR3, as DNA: TGTGCCAGCAGTTACTCAACTGATAGAGGTTGGGACACTGAAGCTTTCTTT.

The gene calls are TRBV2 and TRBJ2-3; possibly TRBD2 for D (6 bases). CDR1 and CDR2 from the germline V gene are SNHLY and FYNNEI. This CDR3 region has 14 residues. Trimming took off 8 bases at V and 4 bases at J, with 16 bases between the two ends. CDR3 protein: CASLRKTGADTQYF. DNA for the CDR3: TGTGCCAGCTTAAGAAAAACGGGGGCAGATACGCAGTATTTT.

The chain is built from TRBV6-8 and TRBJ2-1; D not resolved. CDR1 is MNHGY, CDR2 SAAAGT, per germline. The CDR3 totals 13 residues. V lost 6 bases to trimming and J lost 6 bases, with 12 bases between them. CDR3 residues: CASRLGWFNEQFF. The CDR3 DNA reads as TGTGCCAGCAGATTAGGTTGGTTCAATGAGCAGTTCTTC.

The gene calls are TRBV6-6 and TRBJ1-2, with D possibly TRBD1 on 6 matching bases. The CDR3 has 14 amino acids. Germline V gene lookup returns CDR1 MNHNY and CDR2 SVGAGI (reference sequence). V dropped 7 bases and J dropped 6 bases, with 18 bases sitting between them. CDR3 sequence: CASIHRDGPHGYTF. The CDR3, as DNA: TGTGCCAGCATCCACAGGGACGGCCCGCATGGCTACACCTTC.

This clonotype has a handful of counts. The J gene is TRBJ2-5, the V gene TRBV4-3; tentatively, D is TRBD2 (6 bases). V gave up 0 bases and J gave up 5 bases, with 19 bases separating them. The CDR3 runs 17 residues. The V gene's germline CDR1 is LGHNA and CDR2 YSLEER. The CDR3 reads CASSQDSWGDLRETQYF. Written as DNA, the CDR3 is TGCGCCAGCAGCCAAGATAGTTGGGGGGACCTCCGGGAGACCCAGTACTTC.

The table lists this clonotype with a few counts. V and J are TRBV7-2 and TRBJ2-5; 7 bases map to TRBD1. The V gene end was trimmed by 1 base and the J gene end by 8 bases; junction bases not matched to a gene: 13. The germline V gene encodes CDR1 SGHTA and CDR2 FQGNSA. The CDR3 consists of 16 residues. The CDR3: CASSLGEGAKKRTQYF. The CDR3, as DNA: TGTGCCAGCAGCTTAGGTGAGGGGGCGAAGAAGAGAACCCAGTACTTC. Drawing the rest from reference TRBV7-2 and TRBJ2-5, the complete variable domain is GAGVSQSPSNKVTEKGKDVELRCDPISGHTALYWYRQSLGQGLEFLIYFQGNSAPDKSGLPSDRFSAERTGGSVSTLTIQRTQQEDSAVYLCASSLGEGAKKRTQYFGPGTRLLVL.

DNA of the CDR3: TGTGCCAGCAGCGGAAGGACAGAGCAAGAGACCCAGTACTTC. Translating gives CASSGRTEQETQYF. The V call is TRBV9, the J call TRBJ2-5, with D tentatively TRBD1 (6 bases). CDR1 and CDR2 from the germline V gene are SGDLS and YYNGEE. V shed 3 bases and J shed 2 bases, with 11 bases lying between them. This CDR3 is built from 14 residues.

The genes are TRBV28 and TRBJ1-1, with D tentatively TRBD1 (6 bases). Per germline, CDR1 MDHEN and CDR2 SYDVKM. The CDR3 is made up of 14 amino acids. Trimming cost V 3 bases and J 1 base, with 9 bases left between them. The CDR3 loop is CASSFQGTNTEAFF. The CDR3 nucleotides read TGTGCCAGCAGTTTCCAGGGGACGAACACTGAAGCTTTCTTT.

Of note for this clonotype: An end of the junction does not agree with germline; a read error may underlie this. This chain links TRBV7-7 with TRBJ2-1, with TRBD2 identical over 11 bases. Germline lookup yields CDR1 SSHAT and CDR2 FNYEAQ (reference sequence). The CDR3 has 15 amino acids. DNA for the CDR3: TGTGCTAGCAGCTTATTTCTAGCGGGGGGTAATGAGCAGTTCTTC. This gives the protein CASSLFLAGGNEQFF.

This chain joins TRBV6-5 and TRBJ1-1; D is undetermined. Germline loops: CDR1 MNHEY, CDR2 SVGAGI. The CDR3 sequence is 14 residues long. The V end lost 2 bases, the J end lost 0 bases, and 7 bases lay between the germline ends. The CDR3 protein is CASSYNLMNTEAFF. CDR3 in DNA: TGTGCCAGCAGTTACAACTTAATGAACACTGAAGCTTTCTTT.

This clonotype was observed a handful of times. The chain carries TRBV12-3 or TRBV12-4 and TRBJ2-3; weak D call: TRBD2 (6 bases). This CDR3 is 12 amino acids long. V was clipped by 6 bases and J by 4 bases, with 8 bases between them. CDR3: CASRRGADTQYF. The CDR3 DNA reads TGTGCCAGCAGGCGGGGCGCAGATACGCAGTATTTT.

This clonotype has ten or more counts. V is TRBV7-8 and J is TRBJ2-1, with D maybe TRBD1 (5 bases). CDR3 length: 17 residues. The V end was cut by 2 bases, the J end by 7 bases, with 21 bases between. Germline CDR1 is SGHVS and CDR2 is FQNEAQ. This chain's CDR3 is CASSLPTSGSVWNEQFF. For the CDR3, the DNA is TGTGCCAGCAGCTTACCTACATCAGGGTCAGTTTGGAATGAGCAGTTCTTC.

The CDR3 protein is CASSYSGTPGLDTQYF. The CDR3 bases are TGTGCCAGCAGTTACTCAGGGACACCGGGTCTTGATACGCAGTATTTT. The chain carries TRBV6-2 or TRBV6-3 and TRBJ2-3; D perhaps matches TRBD1 (6 bases). Germline V gene sequence: CDR1 MNHEY, CDR2 SVGEGT. The CDR3 loop spans 16 amino acids. V shed 0 bases and J shed 6 bases, with 16 bases lying between them.

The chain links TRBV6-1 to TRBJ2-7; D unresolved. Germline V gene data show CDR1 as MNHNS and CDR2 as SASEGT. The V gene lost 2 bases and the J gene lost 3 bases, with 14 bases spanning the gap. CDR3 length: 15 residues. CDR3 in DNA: TGTGCCAGCAGTGAACTCCCCACCACCGGCTACGAGCAGTACTTC. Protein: CASSELPTTGYEQYF.

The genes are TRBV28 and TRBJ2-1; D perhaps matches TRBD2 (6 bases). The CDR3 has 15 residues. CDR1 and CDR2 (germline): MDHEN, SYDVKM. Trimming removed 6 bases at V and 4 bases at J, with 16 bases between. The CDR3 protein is CASSPGAGGYNEQFF. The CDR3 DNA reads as TGTGCCAGCAGCCCTGGAGCGGGCGGGTACAATGAGCAGTTCTTC.

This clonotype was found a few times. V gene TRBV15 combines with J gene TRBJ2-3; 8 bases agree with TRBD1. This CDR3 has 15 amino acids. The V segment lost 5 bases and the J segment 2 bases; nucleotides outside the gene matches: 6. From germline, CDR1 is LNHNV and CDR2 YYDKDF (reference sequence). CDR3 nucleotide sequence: TGTGCCACCAGCCCGGGACAGGCCCACACAGATACGCAGTATTTT. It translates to CATSPGQAHTDTQYF.

The CDR3 region has the DNA TGTGCCAGCAGCCCAAACCTCTATGGCTACACCTTC. The encoded protein is CASSPNLYGYTF. The rearrangement joins TRBV7-9 to TRBJ1-2; D remains ambiguous. The CDR3 loop spans 12 amino acids. Germline values: CDR1 SEHNR, CDR2 FQNEAQ (reference sequence). V was clipped by 5 bases and J by 4 bases, with 8 bases between them.

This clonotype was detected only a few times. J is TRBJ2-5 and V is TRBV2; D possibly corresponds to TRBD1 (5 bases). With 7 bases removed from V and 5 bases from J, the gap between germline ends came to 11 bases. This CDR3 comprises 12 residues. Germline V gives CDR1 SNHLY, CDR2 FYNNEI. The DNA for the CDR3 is TGTGCCAGCATGGGCAGGGTCGAGACCCAGTACTTC. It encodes CASMGRVETQYF. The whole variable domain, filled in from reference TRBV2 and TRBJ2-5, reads EPEVTQTPSHQVTQMGQEVILRCVPISNHLYFYWYRQILGQKVEFLVSFYNNEISEKSEIFDDQFSVERPDGSNFTLKIRSTKLEDSAMYFCASMGRVETQYFGPGTRLLVL.

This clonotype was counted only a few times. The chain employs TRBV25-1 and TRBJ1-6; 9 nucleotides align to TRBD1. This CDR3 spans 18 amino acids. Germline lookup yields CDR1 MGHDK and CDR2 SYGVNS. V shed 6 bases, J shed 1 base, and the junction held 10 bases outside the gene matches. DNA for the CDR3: TGTGCCAGCAGCCGGACAGGGGATATCTGGTCCTATAATTCACCCCTCCACTTT. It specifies CASSRTGDIWSYNSPLHF. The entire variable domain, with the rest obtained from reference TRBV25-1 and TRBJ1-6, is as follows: EADIYQTPRYLVIGTGKKITLECSQTMGHDKMYWYQQDPGMELHLIHYSYGVNSTEKGDLSSESTVSRIRTEHFPLTLESARPSHTSQYLCASSRTGDIWSYNSPLHFGNGTRLTVT.

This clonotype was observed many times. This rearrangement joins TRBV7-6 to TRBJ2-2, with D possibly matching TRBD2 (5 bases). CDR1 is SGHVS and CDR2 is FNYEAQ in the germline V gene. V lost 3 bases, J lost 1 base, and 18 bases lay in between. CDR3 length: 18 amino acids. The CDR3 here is CASSFPRDRPGNTGELFF. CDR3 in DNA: TGTGCCAGCAGCTTCCCACGGGATCGGCCGGGGAACACCGGGGAGCTGTTTTTT.

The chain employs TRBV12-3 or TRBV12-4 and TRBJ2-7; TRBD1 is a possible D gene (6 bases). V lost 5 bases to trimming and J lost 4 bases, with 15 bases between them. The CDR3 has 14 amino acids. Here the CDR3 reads CASSAGVGGYEQYF. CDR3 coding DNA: TGTGCCAGCAGTGCAGGGGTTGGTGGGTACGAGCAGTACTTC.